The 5 T cell receptor beta chains reported below all come from one sample, sequenced in a study of blood T cells in healthy people across ages. Then a second PCR, running roughly 7 to 11 cycles, was carried out with a sample-barcoded 5' primer and a J-beta primer mix. TCRdb processed the 5' RACE reads anew with MiXCR; each CDR3 protein has one entry. Among roughly 1,700,000 distinct CDR3 sequences listed, roughly 27% were seen once. Sequencing was performed on blood. Receptors originate from a woman in her twenties or thirties in good health.

This clonotype has a handful of counts. CDR3 nucleotide sequence: TGCGCCAGCAGCTTGGCTACAGGGACCGGAGAGACCCAGTACTTC. It yields the protein CASSLATGTGETQYF. The chain joins TRBV5-1 to TRBJ2-5, with D perhaps matching TRBD1 (6 bases). Germline CDR1 is SGHRS and CDR2 is YFSETQ. The CDR3 spans 15 residues. V lost 0 bases and J 4 bases, leaving 13 bases between the germline ends.

This clonotype was seen repeatedly, ten times or more. The chain couples TRBV20-1 to TRBJ2-7, with a tentative D call TRBD2 (6 bases). The germline V and J ends were trimmed by 4 bases and 0 bases, with 10 bases remaining between them. The CDR3 runs 13 residues. The germline V gene has CDR1 DFQATT and CDR2 SNEGSKA (reference sequence). The CDR3 DNA reads TGCAGTGCTATTGGAGGGAGCTCCTACGAGCAGTACTTC. It specifies CSAIGGSSYEQYF.

About this clonotype itself: A clone one base away is much larger, so this may be a read error. This chain joins TRBV7-2 and TRBJ2-7; the D gene is possibly TRBD2 (5 bases). Germline loops: CDR1 SGHTA, CDR2 FQGNSA. The CDR3 is 13 residues long. DNA for the CDR3: TGTGCCAGCAGACTAGACACCTCCTACGAGCAGGACTTC. As protein: CASRLDTSYEQDF. The entire variable domain, with the rest obtained from reference TRBV7-2 and TRBJ2-7, is as follows: GAGVSQSPSNKVTEKGKDVELRCDPISGHTALYWYRQSLGQGLEFLIYFQGNSAPDKSGLPSDRFSAERTGGSVSTLTIQRTQQEDSAVYLCASRLDTSYEQDFGPGTRLTVT.

With respect to this clonotype: Here the CDR3 omits its conserved ending phenylalanine or tryptophan, so a read error is the likely source. The V gene is TRBV11-2, the J gene TRBJ2-3; 7 bases line up with TRBD2. CDR3 length: 14 residues. The ends lost 5 bases at V and 2 bases at J; junction bases unmatched: 4. CDR1 and CDR2 from the germline V gene are SGHAT and FQNNGV. The chain's CDR3 is CASSPGLNTDTQYL. In DNA form, the CDR3 reads TGTGCCAGCAGCCCGGGACTAAACACAGATACGCAGTATTTG.

The V and J genes are TRBV14 and TRBJ2-7; D is unresolved. Trimming left V 4 bases short and J 7 bases short, with 14 bases between. The CDR3 loop spans 13 amino acids. CDR1 is SGHDN and CDR2 is FVKESK in the germline V gene. For the CDR3, the DNA is TGTGCCAGCAGCCGCCAATCCTTCGGAGAGCAGTACTTC. Its protein product is CASSRQSFGEQYF.